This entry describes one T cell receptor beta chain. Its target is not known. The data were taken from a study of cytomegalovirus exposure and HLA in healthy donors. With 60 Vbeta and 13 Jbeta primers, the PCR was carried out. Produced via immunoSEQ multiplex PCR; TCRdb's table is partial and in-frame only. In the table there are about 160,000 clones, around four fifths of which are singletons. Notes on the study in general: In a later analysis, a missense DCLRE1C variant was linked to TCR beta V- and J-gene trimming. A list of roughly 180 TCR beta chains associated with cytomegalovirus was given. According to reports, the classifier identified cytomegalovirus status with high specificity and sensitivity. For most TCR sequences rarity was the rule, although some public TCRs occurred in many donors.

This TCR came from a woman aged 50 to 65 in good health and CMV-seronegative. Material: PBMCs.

The CDR3 is CASKRTTDTQYF. In nucleotides, the CDR3 is TGTGCCAGCAAGCGGACTACAGATACGCAGTATTTT. This chain links TRBV28 with TRBJ2-3; D perhaps matches TRBD2 (5 bases). Per the germline V gene, CDR1 is MDHEN and CDR2 is SYDVKM. CDR3 length: 12 residues. Trimming removed 7 bases from V and 3 bases from J, with 8 bases in between.